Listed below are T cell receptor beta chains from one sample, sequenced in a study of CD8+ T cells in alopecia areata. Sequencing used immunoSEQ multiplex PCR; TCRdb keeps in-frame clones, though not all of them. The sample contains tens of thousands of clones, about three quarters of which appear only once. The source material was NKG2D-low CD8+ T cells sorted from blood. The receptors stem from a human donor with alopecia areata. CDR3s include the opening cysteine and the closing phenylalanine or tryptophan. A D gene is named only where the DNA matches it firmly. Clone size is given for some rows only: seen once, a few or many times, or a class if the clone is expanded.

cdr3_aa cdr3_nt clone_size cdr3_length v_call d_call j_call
CSVDGDPHNYGYTF TGCAGCGTTGACGGGGACCCACATAACTATGGCTACACCTTC NA 14 TRBV29-1 NA TRBJ1-2
CASTSGSSYNEQFF TGTGCCAGCACTAGCGGGAGCTCCTACAATGAGCAGTTCTTC NA 14 TRBV6-4 TRBD2 TRBJ2-1
CAWTRQGNTDTQYF TGTGCCTGGACGAGGCAGGGGAACACAGATACGCAGTATTTT many 14 TRBV30 NA TRBJ2-3
CASSQAAYSNQPQHF TGCGCCAGCAGTCAGGCAGCTTATAGCAATCAGCCCCAGCATTTT NA 15 TRBV23-1 NA TRBJ1-5
CASSQDLGGSYEQYF TGCGCCAGCAGCCAAGATTTGGGGGGTTCCTACGAGCAGTACTTC NA 15 TRBV4-3 NA TRBJ2-7
CATSTIRTAKPYEQYF TGTGCCACCAGCACTATTAGGACAGCTAAACCCTACGAGCAGTACTTC many 16 TRBV15 NA TRBJ2-7
CASSFVITNTEAFF TGTGCCAGCAGCTTTGTGATCACGAACACTGAAGCTTTCTTT NA 14 TRBV7-9 NA TRBJ1-1
CASRAGGHEQYF TGCGCCAGTCGGGCGGGAGGGCACGAGCAGTACTTC NA 12 TRBV5-1 TRBD2 TRBJ2-7
CSAPGPYDRVEQFF TGCAGCGCCCCCGGGCCCTACGACAGGGTTGAGCAGTTCTTC NA 14 TRBV29-1 TRBD1 TRBJ2-1
CASSFGSVGGANVLTF TGTGCCAGCAGCTTTGGGTCGGTTGGTGGGGCCAACGTCCTGACTTTC NA 16 TRBV7-9 NA TRBJ2-6
CASSYYRGTEAFF TGTGCCAGCAGTTACTACAGGGGGACTGAAGCTTTCTTT few 13 TRBV28 TRBD1 TRBJ1-1
CSVEDEGESYEQYF TGCAGCGTTGAAGATGAAGGGGAGTCCTACGAGCAGTACTTC NA 14 TRBV29-1 NA TRBJ2-7
CASSQTTAGANVLTF TGCGCCAGCAGCCAAACGACCGCTGGGGCCAACGTCCTGACTTTC few 15 TRBV4-1 NA TRBJ2-6
CASSPDVISYEQYF TGTGCCAGCAGCCCGGACGTAATAAGCTACGAGCAGTACTTC NA 14 TRBV7-8 NA TRBJ2-7
CASSQVGYTGHNEQFF TGCGCCAGCAGCCAAGTGGGGTACACAGGCCACAATGAGCAGTTCTTC NA 16 TRBV4-3 NA TRBJ2-1
CASSQGPGGDEQYF TGCGCCAGCAGCCAAGGGCCGGGGGGGGACGAGCAGTACTTC NA 14 TRBV4-1 TRBD2 TRBJ2-7
CASSGRDTSSGANVLTF TGTGCCAGCAGTGGTCGGGACACAAGCTCTGGGGCCAACGTCCTGACTTTC NA 17 TRBV6-1 NA TRBJ2-6
CSVGTPMVDEQFF TGCAGCGTCGGGACACCGATGGTAGATGAGCAGTTCTTC NA 13 TRBV29-1 NA TRBJ2-1
CASSAGTRETGELFF TGTGCCAGCAGCGCCGGGACGAGGGAAACCGGGGAGCTGTTTTTT NA 15 TRBV6-4 NA TRBJ2-2
CASSLARIYEQYF TGTGCCAGCAGCCTAGCGCGGATCTACGAGCAGTACTTC once 13 TRBV6-6 NA TRBJ2-7
CASSLQGLGNEQFF TGCGCCAGCAGCTTACAGGGACTAGGGAATGAGCAGTTCTTC NA 14 TRBV5-1 TRBD2 TRBJ2-1
CASSLTGGDTQYF TGTGCCAGCAGCTTAACTGGAGGAGATACGCAGTATTTT few 13 TRBV7-9 NA TRBJ2-3
CASSLGDRSYNEQFF TGCGCCAGCAGCCTAGGAGACAGGTCCTACAATGAGCAGTTCTTC NA 15 TRBV4-1 NA TRBJ2-1
CASSAGGPEDTQYF TGTGCCAGCAGTGCGGGAGGGCCGGAAGATACGCAGTATTTT NA 14 TRBV6-4 TRBD2 TRBJ2-3
CASSLKYNEQFF TGTGCCAGCAGTTTGAAGTACAATGAGCAGTTCTTC few 12 TRBV28 NA TRBJ2-1